Listed below are T cell receptor beta chains from one sample, sequenced in a study of cytomegalovirus exposure and HLA in healthy donors. Sequencing used immunoSEQ multiplex PCR; TCRdb keeps in-frame clones, though not all of them. The sample has approximately 96,000 clones, less than 85% seen once. The sample consisted of PBMCs. All receptors derive from a male donor in good health and CMV-seronegative. Both conserved end residues are part of each CDR3. D genes are given only for firm matches. The size field is filled for only some rows; it gives once, few, many or a size class.

CDR3 protein: CTGLARGELFF
CDR3 DNA: TGCACCGGACTAGCACGCGGGGAGCTGTTTTTT
J gene: TRBJ2-2
V gene: TRBV29-1
D gene: TRBD2
clone size: few

CDR3 protein: CATREGTTTGELFF
CDR3 DNA: TGTGCCACCCGGGAGGGGACGACCACCGGGGAGCTGTTTTTT
J gene: TRBJ2-2
V gene: TRBV28
D gene: TRBD2
clone size: NA

CDR3 protein: CASRGGDGFDTQYF
CDR3 DNA: TGTGCCAGCCGCGGCGGGGACGGTTTCGATACGCAGTATTTT
J gene: TRBJ2-3
V gene: TRBV28
D gene: NA
clone size: once

CDR3 protein: CAWSRDSPDTQYF
CDR3 DNA: TGTGCCTGGAGTAGGGACAGCCCAGATACGCAGTATTTT
J gene: TRBJ2-3
V gene: TRBV30
D gene: TRBD1
clone size: NA

CDR3 protein: CASSLAGGGDYGYTF
CDR3 DNA: TGCGCCAGCAGCTTGGCCGGCGGGGGGGACTATGGCTACACCTTC
J gene: TRBJ1-2
V gene: TRBV5-1
D gene: NA
clone size: NA

CDR3 protein: CASSLFTAGGGELFF
CDR3 DNA: TGCGCCAGCAGCTTGTTTACTGCGGGAGGCGGGGAGCTGTTTTTT
J gene: TRBJ2-2
V gene: TRBV5-1
D gene: TRBD2
clone size: NA

CDR3 protein: CASSLDSYEQYF
CDR3 DNA: TGTGCCAGCAGCCTCGACAGTTACGAGCAGTACTTC
J gene: TRBJ2-7
V gene: TRBV11-2
D gene: NA
clone size: few

CDR3 protein: CASSVGLALNEQFF
CDR3 DNA: TGTGCCAGCAGCGTAGGACTAGCGTTGAATGAGCAGTTCTTC
J gene: TRBJ2-1
V gene: TRBV9
D gene: TRBD2
clone size: NA

CDR3 protein: CASSSNRGLRNQPQHF
CDR3 DNA: TGTGCCAGCAGTTCCAACAGGGGGCTGAGGAATCAGCCCCAGCATTTT
J gene: TRBJ1-5
V gene: TRBV6-5
D gene: TRBD1
clone size: NA

CDR3 protein: CASSGGTGGGNQPQHF
CDR3 DNA: TGTGCCAGCAGTGGCGGGACAGGGGGCGGCAATCAGCCCCAGCATTTT
J gene: TRBJ1-5
V gene: TRBV6-1
D gene: TRBD1
clone size: NA

CDR3 protein: CASKTLASSTDTQYF
CDR3 DNA: TGTGCCAGCAAAACCCTAGCGTCTAGCACAGATACGCAGTATTTT
J gene: TRBJ2-3
V gene: TRBV6-5
D gene: NA
clone size: NA